This is a list of T cell receptor beta chains from one sample in a study of shared clonotypes between healthy human individuals. TCRdb's copy holds only in-frame clones and misses some; the assay was immunoSEQ multiplex PCR. The sample has fewer than 350,000 clones; around 87% are singletons. Sequencing input: memory CD8+ T cells sorted from blood. All receptors come from a man aged 18 to 29 in good health. The CDR3 runs from the conserved cysteine through the conserved F or W. Each record gives: V gene, CDR3 protein.

TRBV5-4 | CASSPTFPPYEQYF
TRBV7-9 | CASSPTRAGASYYQETQYF
TRBV6-5 | CASRNEGSADTQYF
TRBV5-4 | CASSSPGQGQETQYF
TRBV29-1 | CSVQDGGGAEAFF
TRBV4-1 | CASSQAVGGRDEKLFF
TRBV11-2 | CASSRTGQGWIYEQFF
TRBV9 | CASSGPLGGLTDTQYF
TRBV4-1 | CASSQNRDRLYEQYF
TRBV9 | CASSARWGQNYGYTF
TRBV6-1 | CASSESQGVHEQYF
TRBV4-3 | CASSQDLAVSYEQYF
TRBV13 | CASSPPEGSGYTF